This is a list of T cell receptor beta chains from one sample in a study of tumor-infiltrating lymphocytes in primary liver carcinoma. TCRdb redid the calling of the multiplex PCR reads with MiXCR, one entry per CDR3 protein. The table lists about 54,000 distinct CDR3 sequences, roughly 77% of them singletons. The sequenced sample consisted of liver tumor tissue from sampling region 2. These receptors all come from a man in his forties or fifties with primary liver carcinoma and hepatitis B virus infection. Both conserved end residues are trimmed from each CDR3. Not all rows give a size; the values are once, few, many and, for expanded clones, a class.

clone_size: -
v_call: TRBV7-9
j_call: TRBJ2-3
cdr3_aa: TSSLERQRLSSTDTQY

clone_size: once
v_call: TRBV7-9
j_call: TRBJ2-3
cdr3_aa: AISWRDGHTDTQY

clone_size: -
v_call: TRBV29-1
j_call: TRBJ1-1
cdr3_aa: SVALRDSNTEAF

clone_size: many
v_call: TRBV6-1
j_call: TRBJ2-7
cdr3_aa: AGTYRGATYEQY

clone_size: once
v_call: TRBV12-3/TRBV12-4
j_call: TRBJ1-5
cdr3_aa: VSSLVSSNQPQH

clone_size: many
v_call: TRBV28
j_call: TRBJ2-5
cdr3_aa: ASSASGTQETQY

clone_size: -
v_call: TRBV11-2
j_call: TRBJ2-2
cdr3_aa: ASSLGTGGDTVELF

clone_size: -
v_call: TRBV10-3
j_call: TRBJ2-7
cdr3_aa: AISALPSGQGFGEQY

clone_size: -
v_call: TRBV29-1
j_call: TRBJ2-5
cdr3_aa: SFGHGLGETQY

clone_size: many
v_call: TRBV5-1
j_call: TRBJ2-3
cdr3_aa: ASSLAVGTDTQY

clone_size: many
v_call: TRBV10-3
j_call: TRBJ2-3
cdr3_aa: AISEDATDTQY

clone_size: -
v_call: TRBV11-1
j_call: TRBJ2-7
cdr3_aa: ASGFDGEFSYKQY

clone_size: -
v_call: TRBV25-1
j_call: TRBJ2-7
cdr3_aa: ASSELAGGYEHY

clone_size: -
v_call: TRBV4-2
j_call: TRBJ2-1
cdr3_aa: ASSQDATGGHYSELF

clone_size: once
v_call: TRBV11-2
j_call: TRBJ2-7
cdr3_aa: TISLGAGAGYEQY

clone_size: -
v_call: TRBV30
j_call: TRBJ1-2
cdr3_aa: AWSAGSRDCGYT

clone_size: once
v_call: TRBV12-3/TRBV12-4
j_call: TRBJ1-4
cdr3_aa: ASSQKSELGNEKLF

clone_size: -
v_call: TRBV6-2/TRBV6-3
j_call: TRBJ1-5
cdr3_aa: ASSSSGWQPQH

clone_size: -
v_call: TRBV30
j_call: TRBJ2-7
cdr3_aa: AWSAGRNSYEQY

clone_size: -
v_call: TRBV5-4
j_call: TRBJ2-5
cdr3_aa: ASSPSLQDQGTQY

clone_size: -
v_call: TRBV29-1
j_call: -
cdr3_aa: SVVTGGGNNQPQY

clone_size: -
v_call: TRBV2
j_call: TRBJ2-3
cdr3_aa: ASTRVGDTQY